The T cell receptor beta chain described here comes from a study of blood T cell repertoires in COVID-19. Study-wide background: Researchers got acute and convalescent COVID-19 samples from the United States, Italy and Spain. PBMCs, B-cell-depleted T cells, or T cells were the source of the cDNA or gDNA that made up the material.

Germline values: CDR1 SGHRS, CDR2 YFSETQ. V gave up 1 base and J gave up 1 base; unmatched junction bases: 4. This CDR3 comprises 15 residues. Generated by immunoSEQ multiplex PCR, the TCRdb table keeps only in-frame clones and is missing some. The sample yields about 210,000 clones, about 76% seen once. The rearrangement uses TRBV5-1 and TRBJ2-5, with 7 bases identical to TRBD2. The sequence was obtained from a woman aged 50 to 60 with acute COVID-19. The sequenced sample was PBMCs or T cells enriched from blood (not recorded which). Written as DNA, the CDR3 is TGCGCCAGCAGCTTGTGGGAGGGGCCCCAAGAGACCCAGTACTTC. Residues: CASSLWEGPQETQYF.